One sample yielded the 25 T cell receptor beta chains listed below, sequenced in a study of blood T cells in healthy people across ages (dated by TCRdb to the mid-2010s). Receptor libraries were prepared by 5' RACE. Data came from an Illumina HiSeq 2500. A second about 7 to 12 cycle PCR used a sample-barcoded 5' primer and a J-beta primer mix. The raw public data were reprocessed by TCRdb itself: fastp quality trimming at Q25, MiXCR clonotype calling, in-frame beta chains only. All rows with the same CDR3 protein become a single entry with the most common DNA and genes. In all, the sample holds about 780,000 distinct CDR3 sequences, and around 24% of those were seen once. Jointly, the top ten make up about 3% of the sample. The same data also contributed to another study, on T cells of mothers and their children.

Sequencing was performed on blood. The receptors were gathered from a boy between 10 and 17 years old in good health.

This clonotype has more than one count but fewer than ten. One end of the junction is discordant with germline, which a read error may explain. The genes are TRBV7-9 and TRBJ2-5; 10 nucleotides line up with TRBD1. The CDR3 is 14 amino acids. CDR1 and CDR2 from the germline V gene are SEHNR and FQNEAQ (reference sequence). CDR3 residues: CASSTGQGGETQYF. As DNA, the CDR3 is TGCGCCAGCAGCACCGGACAGGGGGGAGAGACCCAGTACTTC.

This clonotype turned up a few times. The genes are TRBV4-2 and TRBJ2-4, with 10 bases matching TRBD2. The CDR3 is 15 amino acids. The V gene's germline CDR1 is LGHNA and CDR2 YNFKEQ. The junction had 3 bases not matched to a gene; V was cut back by 0 bases and J by 7 bases. The CDR3 spells CASSQDLAGENIQYF. The CDR3 coding sequence is TGTGCCAGCAGCCAAGATCTAGCGGGAGAGAACATTCAGTACTTC.

In DNA, the CDR3 is TGCGCCAGCAGCCAAGAAGGGCAGGGGGTGGCTAATGAAAAACTGTTTTTT. It specifies CASSQEGQGVANEKLFF. The chain joins TRBV4-1 to TRBJ1-4, with 7 positions matching TRBD1. After removal of 0 bases from V and 3 bases from J, the junction contained 7 bases not matched to a gene. From germline, CDR1 is MGHRA and CDR2 YSYEKL. The CDR3 loop spans 17 amino acids.

The CDR3 DNA is TGTGCTAGTGGTTTGGTACAGGGATACTATGGCTACACCTTC. It specifies CASGLVQGYYGYTF. V and J are TRBV12-5 and TRBJ1-2; D perhaps matches TRBD1 (6 bases). V was cut by 0 bases and J by 3 bases, with 8 bases left in between. The CDR3 is made up of 14 amino acids. The germline V gene has CDR1 LGHNT and CDR2 FRNRAP.

The chain combines TRBV12-3 or TRBV12-4 with TRBJ2-2; the D gene is possibly TRBD1 (5 bases). The CDR3 loop spans 16 amino acids. V lost 3 bases and J 4 bases, leaving 15 bases between the germline ends. The CDR3 loop reads CASSFHGARGTGELFF. The CDR3 DNA is TGTGCCAGCAGTTTTCATGGGGCCCGAGGCACCGGGGAGCTGTTTTTT.

This clonotype was seen a handful of times. V is TRBV5-1 and J is TRBJ1-2, with D possibly matching TRBD1 (5 bases). V lost 3 bases to trimming and J lost 4 bases, with 13 bases between them. CDR1 is SGHRS, CDR2 YFSETQ, per germline. The CDR3 contains 14 residues. The CDR3 loop is CASSWDGGSYGYTF. CDR3 nucleotide sequence: TGCGCCAGCAGCTGGGACGGCGGGAGCTATGGCTACACCTTC.

The rearrangement links TRBV21-1 to TRBJ2-5; TRBD2 is the table's D call and was not checked against the DNA. TRBV21-1 is classified as a pseudogene. CDR3 length: 15 residues. CDR3 sequence reads: CASSSNCGPGETQYF. DNA of the CDR3: TGTGCCAGCAGCAGTAACTGTGGGCCTGGAGAGACCCAGTACTTC.

V and J are TRBV25-1 and TRBJ2-3, with TRBD1 matching over 9 bases. This CDR3 is 13 amino acids long. Germline-derived CDR1 and CDR2 are MGHDK and SYGVNS. V lost 3 bases and J lost 10; bases outside the gene matches: 5. This CDR3 is CASSDPGTGPQYF. The CDR3 DNA reads TGTGCCAGCAGTGACCCCGGGACAGGGCCGCAGTATTTT.

The rearrangement uses TRBV9 and TRBJ2-2; possible D gene TRBD2, 5 bases. Trimming removed 0 bases from V and 6 bases from J, with 9 bases in between. The CDR3 is 14 residues long. CDR1 is SGDLS and CDR2 is YYNGEE in the germline V gene. DNA for the CDR3: TGTGCCAGCAGCGTAGCTGAGGGAGCCGGGGAGCTGTTTTTT. It translates to CASSVAEGAGELFF.

The count of this clonotype is one. V is TRBV7-6 and J is TRBJ2-5; 9 positions match TRBD1. The J call could be wrong; TRBJ2-7 is a better fit for the DNA end. The CDR3 runs to 15 residues. CDR1 and CDR2 (germline): SGHVS, FNYEAQ. The CDR3 DNA reads as TGTGCCAGCAGCAAGGGACAGGGATTCTCCTACGAGCAGTACTTC. Residues: CASSKGQGFSYEQYF.

The chain recombines TRBV9 with TRBJ1-2; 9 bases map to TRBD1. V lost 0 bases and J lost 5; bases outside the gene matches: 5. Germline assignment: CDR1 SGDLS and CDR2 YYNGEE. This CDR3 spans 15 amino acids. CDR3 amino acids: CASSVGGQGGYGYTF. CDR3 nucleotides: TGTGCCAGCAGCGTAGGGGGACAGGGAGGGTATGGCTACACCTTC. Full variable domain (rest looked up from reference TRBV9 and TRBJ1-2): DSGVTQTPKHLITATGQRVTLRCSPRSGDLSVYWYQQSLDQGLQFLIQYYNGEERAKGNILERFSAQQFPDLHSELNLSSLELGDSALYFCASSVGGQGGYGYTFGSGTRLTVV.

Notes on this clonotype: Sequence at one end of the junction differs from germline and may be a read error. This chain links TRBV7-2 with TRBJ2-3; 8 nucleotides align to TRBD2. The CDR3 length is 11 residues. Germline CDR1 and CDR2: SGHTA and FQGNSA. The CDR3 reads CASSFRVAGNF. CDR3 bases: TGTGCCAGCAGCTTTAGAGTAGCGGGGAATTTT.

This clonotype was observed a few times. V and J are TRBV20-1 and TRBJ2-1; 10 bases are shared with TRBD2. This CDR3 is 16 amino acids long. The germline V gene encodes CDR1 DFQATT and CDR2 SNEGSKA (reference sequence). Trimming at V came to 2 bases and at J to 0 bases, leaving 4 bases not matched to a gene. The CDR3 is CSARKRGGYSYNEQFF. The CDR3 bases are TGCAGTGCTAGAAAGCGGGGGGGTTACTCCTACAATGAGCAGTTCTTC.

In its sample, this clonotype was seen a few times. The chain recombines TRBV24-1 with TRBJ1-2; the D gene is possibly TRBD1 (5 bases). This CDR3 has 13 amino acids. Germline V gene sequence: CDR1 KGHDR, CDR2 SFDVKD. The germline V and J ends were trimmed by 4 bases and 2 bases, with 7 bases remaining between them. The CDR3 loop is CATSDGANYGYTF. CDR3 nucleotides: TGTGCCACCAGTGACGGGGCCAACTATGGCTACACCTTC.

This clonotype appeared a few times. V usage is TRBV20-1 and J usage is TRBJ2-7; 13 bases fit TRBD2. There are 17 residues in the CDR3. J gave up 3 bases and V 3 bases, and 11 bases lay outside the gene matches. Germline V gene data show CDR1 as DFQATT and CDR2 as SNEGSKA (reference sequence). The CDR3 nucleotides are TGCAGTGCTAGCCCCGGGACTAGCGGGGAAGCAAACTACGAGCAGTACTTC. Translating gives CSASPGTSGEANYEQYF.

The gene calls are TRBV6-2 or TRBV6-3 and TRBJ2-7; no clear D gene. The CDR3 length is 13 residues. V was shortened by 5 bases and J by 2 bases, with 10 bases between the two germline ends. Germline V lookup: CDR1 MNHEY, CDR2 SVGEGT. This chain's CDR3 is CASSPTETYEQYF. The DNA of the CDR3 is TGTGCCAGCAGTCCGACTGAAACCTACGAGCAGTACTTC.

This clonotype was seen more than once but under ten times. V gene TRBV6-5 combines with J gene TRBJ2-5; 7 nucleotides align to TRBD2. Gene TRBJ2-1 matches the end of the DNA better, so the J call may be wrong. There are 15 residues in the CDR3. From germline, CDR1 is MNHEY and CDR2 SVGAGI. CDR3 sequence (DNA): TGTGCCAGCAGACTCTTCGCGGGGGACTACAATGAGCAGTTCTTC. Its translation: CASRLFAGDYNEQFF.

The chain carries TRBV5-1 and TRBJ2-1; perhaps TRBD2 as D (5 bases). Trimming shortened V by 1 base and J by 4 bases, and 12 bases separated the two germline ends. The CDR3 has 15 residues. Germline loops: CDR1 SGHRS, CDR2 YFSETQ. The DNA for the CDR3 is TGCGCCAGCAGCTTGCCCAGCGGACCATACAATGAGCAGTTCTTC. Residues: CASSLPSGPYNEQFF.

V and J are TRBV12-3 or TRBV12-4 and TRBJ2-1, with 12 bases matching TRBD1. The CDR3 extends over 16 amino acids. Trimming at V came to 7 bases and at J to 8 bases, leaving 12 bases not matched to a gene. DNA of the CDR3: TGTGCCAGCACCAAGCCCGGGACAGGGGGCAGGGATGAGCAGTTCTTC. It codes for CASTKPGTGGRDEQFF.

There are many counts of this clonotype. The chain employs TRBV5-5 and TRBJ1-1; D ambiguous. Between the trimmed V and J ends, which lost 4 bases and 3 bases, there was a span of 7 bases. Germline values: CDR1 SGHKS, CDR2 YYEKEE (reference sequence). The CDR3 length is 12 residues. CDR3 sequence reads: CASSGEYTEAFF. The CDR3, as DNA: TGTGCCAGCAGCGGGGAGTACACTGAAGCTTTCTTT.

In this sample, this clonotype turned up a few times. The chain recombines TRBV5-1 with TRBJ1-3, with D perhaps TRBD1 (5 bases). Germline assignment: CDR1 SGHRS and CDR2 YFSETQ. The CDR3 contains 14 residues. Trimming stripped 0 bases from V and 2 bases from J, with 6 bases between. The CDR3, as DNA: TGCGCCAGCAGCTTGGGCAGGGCTGGAAACACCATATATTTT. Protein product: CASSLGRAGNTIYF.

This clonotype was counted once. The V and J genes are TRBV5-1 and TRBJ2-1, with a tentative D call TRBD2 (8 bases). The CDR3 is 16 amino acids. Trimming pared 0 bases from V and 5 bases from J, leaving 15 bases between. Germline CDR1 is SGHRS and CDR2 is YFSETQ. CDR3: CASSLARGGTDNEQFF. DNA of the CDR3: TGCGCCAGCAGCTTGGCCCGCGGGGGGACAGACAATGAGCAGTTCTTC.

The V and J genes are TRBV7-6 and TRBJ2-5; tentatively, D is TRBD1 (6 bases). The V end was cut by 1 base, the J end by 5 bases, with 14 bases between. This CDR3 has 15 residues. Per germline, CDR1 SGHVS and CDR2 FNYEAQ. The CDR3, as DNA: TGTGCCAGCAGCTTAGGGGGGACACCCTGGGAGACCCAGTACTTC. This sequence encodes CASSLGGTPWETQYF.

The chain combines TRBV12-3 or TRBV12-4 with TRBJ2-7; D call uncertain. The CDR3 extends over 14 amino acids. V lost 2 bases and J lost 6, with 14 bases in between. The CDR3 sequence: CASSLLGLTGEQYF. The CDR3 DNA reads as TGTGCCAGCAGTTTATTAGGTCTTACTGGCGAGCAGTACTTC.

This clonotype was observed a few times. The rearrangement links TRBV14 to TRBJ1-1; tentative D call: TRBD1 (6 bases). The germline V gene encodes CDR1 SGHDN and CDR2 FVKESK. V shed 7 bases and J shed 6 bases, with 12 bases lying between them. The CDR3 sequence is 12 residues long. CDR3 sequence reads: CASNRVIAEAFF. The CDR3, as DNA: TGTGCCAGCAACAGGGTCATAGCTGAAGCTTTCTTT.